The rows below give T cell receptor beta chains drawn from one sample of a study of T cells in Graves' hyperthyroidism and ophthalmopathy. MiXCR, run by TCRdb on the multiplex PCR reads, gives a single entry per CDR3 protein. The sample records over 500,000 distinct CDR3 sequences, more than 15% being singletons. Sequencing used blood. These receptor sequences come from a woman between 18 and 29 years old with Graves' ophthalmopathy. CDR3s include the opening cysteine and the closing phenylalanine or tryptophan. Fields, in order: V gene, J gene, CDR3 protein.

V: TRBV27
J: TRBJ2-6
CDR3: CASSPSEGSGANVLTF

V: TRBV19
J: TRBJ1-2
CDR3: CASSIPGGSGYTF

V: TRBV27
J: TRBJ2-7
CDR3: CASSFSQRRASYEQYF

V: TRBV14
J: TRBJ1-2
CDR3: CASSQETGGDGYTF

V: TRBV20-1
J: TRBJ2-3
CDR3: CSAHPTGLAGVGGGTDTQYF

V: TRBV7-8
J: TRBJ1-5
CDR3: CASSLGQGEDQPQHF

V: TRBV29-1
J: TRBJ2-7
CDR3: CSANGKSYEQYF

V: TRBV7-9
J: TRBJ2-7
CDR3: CASSLGRGKTYEQYF

V: TRBV28
J: TRBJ2-3
CDR3: CASSQVRLGITQYF

V: TRBV5-1
J: TRBJ2-5
CDR3: CASSSGQTQYF

V: TRBV14
J: TRBJ2-1
CDR3: CASSQVGSGATGLYNEQFF

V: TRBV3-1
J: TRBJ1-1
CDR3: CASSGRQPGDTEAFF

V: TRBV7-9
J: TRBJ1-4
CDR3: CASSFPGENEKLFF

V: TRBV11-2
J: TRBJ1-1
CDR3: CASSLVGVGEAFF

V: TRBV12-3/TRBV12-4
J: TRBJ1-5
CDR3: CASSFQAGANQPQHF

V: TRBV7-8
J: TRBJ2-3
CDR3: CASSADRVLHTQYF

V: TRBV28
J: TRBJ2-7
CDR3: CASSWGTGGHYEQYF

V: TRBV6-2/TRBV6-3
J: TRBJ1-5
CDR3: CASSQEGYQPQHF

V: TRBV12-3/TRBV12-4
J: TRBJ1-1
CDR3: CASRPPGGENTEAFF

V: TRBV2
J: TRBJ1-2
CDR3: CASSPGINGFGYTF

V: TRBV6-2/TRBV6-3
J: TRBJ2-7
CDR3: CASRDPGLVTYEQYF

V: TRBV29-1
J: TRBJ2-6
CDR3: CSVEGQGTVLTF

V: TRBV20-1
J: TRBJ2-1
CDR3: CSAPLGGGDEQFF

V: TRBV20-1
J: TRBJ1-4
CDR3: CSASNYGRENEKLFF

V: TRBV4-1
J: TRBJ2-2
CDR3: CASSQVATSGMEELFF